This TCR beta chain was identified in a study of blood T cell repertoires in COVID-19. Sequenced by immunoSEQ multiplex PCR; TCRdb stores in-frame clones only, minus some. The data contain a few hundred thousand clones, approximately 82% of them singletons. The V gene lost 0 bases and the J gene lost 2 bases, with 11 bases spanning the gap. Germline V lookup: CDR1 SGHRS, CDR2 YFSETQ. This CDR3 has 15 residues. The sequenced material came from peripheral blood. The clonotype originates from a woman aged 50 to 65 with acute or convalescent COVID-19. The chain recombines TRBV5-1 with TRBJ1-2, with D tentatively TRBD1 (5 bases). CDR3 sequence: CASSLATGPNYGYTF. The CDR3 nucleotides read TGCGCCAGCAGCTTGGCTACAGGACCGAACTATGGCTACACCTTC.